A selection of T cell receptor beta chains follows, all from one sample in a study of OX40 agonist ivuxolimab in advanced cancers. Assay used: immunoSEQ multiplex PCR; TCRdb lists only in-frame clones, some missing. The sample has about 86,000 clones, 87% seen once; the top ten hold approximately 1.5%. The input for sequencing was CD4+ or CD8+ T cells sorted from blood, taken in a trial of the OX40 agonist ivuxolimab. These TCRs come from an adult with an advanced solid tumor such as melanoma, head and neck, liver or kidney cancer. Both conserved end residues are part of each CDR3. D genes are given only for firm matches. The size entry is marked missing in some rows and otherwise reads once, few, many or a size class.

TRBV7-9	TRBD2	-	TRBJ2-3	TGTGCCAGCAGGGCTAGACTAGCGGGGGAGAGCACAGATACGCAGTATTTT	CASRARLAGESTDTQYF
TRBV7-2	-	-	TRBJ1-3	TGTGCCAGCAGCTTAGCGGGGGGTGCAGGGCGGGGAAACACCATATATTTT	CASSLAGGAGRGNTIYF
TRBV30	TRBD1	-	TRBJ2-6	TGTGCCTGGCAAGGGGGACAGTCCTTATCTGGGGCCAACGTCCTGACTTTC	CAWQGGQSLSGANVLTF
TRBV30	-	-	TRBJ2-7	TGTGCCTGGTACCGGACCCGCGACGGCGAGCAGTACTTC	CAWYRTRDGEQYF
TRBV21-1	-	-	TRBJ1-2	TGTGCCAGTCTACCGGGACAGAGTAACTATGGCTACACCTTC	CASLPGQSNYGYTF
TRBV5-6	-	-	TRBJ2-7	TGTGCCAGCAGCTTGCTGAATAGCCTGAGTGAGCAGTACTTC	CASSLLNSLSEQYF
TRBV11-2	TRBD1	-	TRBJ1-1	TGTGCCAGCTTCACGACAGGGAGGACTGAAGCTTTCTTT	CASFTTGRTEAFF
TRBV5-1	TRBD2	once	TRBJ2-7	TGCGCCAGCAGCCAGACTAGCGGGAGCTCCTACGAGCAGTACTTC	CASSQTSGSSYEQYF
TRBV7-3	TRBD2	-	TRBJ2-3	TGTGCCAGCAGCTTAGGACTAGCGGGGGGTGCAGATACGCAGTATTTT	CASSLGLAGGADTQYF
TRBV30	TRBD2	-	TRBJ2-1	TGTGCCTGGAGATCGGCGGGAGTCGGCGAGCAGTTCTTC	CAWRSAGVGEQFF
TRBV28	-	-	TRBJ1-4	TGTGCCAGCAGTCGGGACGGCGATGCCTCAACTAATGAAAAACTGTTTTTT	CASSRDGDASTNEKLFF
TRBV5-4	-	-	TRBJ2-7	TGTGCCAGCAGCTTGGAGCGGAACTCCTACGAGCAGTACTTC	CASSLERNSYEQYF
TRBV30	-	-	TRBJ2-7	TGTGCCTGGAGTGCCTATCTTTACGAGCAGTACTTC	CAWSAYLYEQYF
TRBV7-3	-	-	TRBJ2-3	TGTGCCAGCAGCTTAGAGCAGGGGACGTCTGGGGGAACGCAGTATTTT	CASSLEQGTSGGTQYF
TRBV6-5	-	-	TRBJ1-6	TGTGCCAGCACCCGAAACGGCCTAGTTGGTTCACCCCTCCACTTT	CASTRNGLVGSPLHF